Each of the 18 T cell receptor beta chains below was sequenced from the same sample in a study of OX40 agonist ivuxolimab in advanced cancers. TCRdb's table, derived via immunoSEQ multiplex PCR, lists solely in-frame clones and lacks some. Altogether 45,000 to 70,000 clones are present, about 86% being singletons, with the ten largest covering roughly 1%. The sample here was CD4+ or CD8+ T cells sorted from blood, taken in a trial of the OX40 agonist ivuxolimab. The source is an adult with an advanced solid tumor such as melanoma, head and neck, liver or kidney cancer.

The rearrangement joins TRBV6-6 to TRBJ1-2; tentatively, D is TRBD1 (5 bases). The germline CDR1 and CDR2 sequences are MNHNY and SVGAGI (reference sequence). This CDR3 is built from 15 residues. V dropped 0 bases and J dropped 6 bases, with 14 bases sitting between them. CDR3 in DNA: TGTGCCAGCAGTTACTCTAGATCCCGGGGGGATGGCTACACCTTC. Its protein is CASSYSRSRGDGYTF.

The rearrangement joins TRBV18 to TRBJ1-4; D is uncertain. Germline assignment: CDR1 KGHSH and CDR2 LQKENI. The CDR3 spans 14 residues. V lost 3 bases to trimming and J lost 4 bases, with 9 bases between them. As DNA, the CDR3 is TGTGCCAGCTCACCCCGGGGTAATAATGAAAAACTGTTTTTT. It encodes CASSPRGNNEKLFF.

This chain links TRBV9 with TRBJ1-3; 7 positions agree with TRBD1. The CDR3 sequence is 15 residues long. From germline, CDR1 is SGDLS and CDR2 YYNGEE. The ends lost 3 bases at V and 3 bases at J; junction bases unmatched: 6. The CDR3 protein is CASSAQGKFGNTIYF. CDR3 DNA: TGTGCCAGCAGCGCACAGGGGAAATTTGGAAACACCATATATTTT.

This chain uses TRBV11-2 with TRBJ1-1; possibly TRBD1 for D (5 bases). This CDR3 comprises 13 residues. From germline, CDR1 is SGHAT and CDR2 FQNNGV. The V end was cut by 0 bases, the J end by 12 bases, with 14 bases between. For the CDR3, the DNA is TGTGCCAGCAGCTTAGAAAGGGGCGCGAAAACTTTCTTT. Translation gives CASSLERGAKTFF.

The chain uses TRBV2 and TRBJ2-5; D gene uncertain. V gave up 5 bases and J gave up 2 bases, with 9 bases separating them. This CDR3 spans 13 amino acids. CDR1 SNHLY and CDR2 FYNNEI come from the germline V gene. CDR3 DNA: TGTGCCAGCAGTTTAGGGATTCAAGAGACCCAGTACTTC. Translation: CASSLGIQETQYF.

The V gene is TRBV7-8, the J gene TRBJ2-2; D is unclear. The germline V and J ends were trimmed by 4 bases and 6 bases, with 12 bases remaining between them. The CDR3 runs to 14 residues. Per the germline V gene, CDR1 is SGHVS and CDR2 is FQNEAQ. CDR3 DNA: TGTGCCAGCAGCTACCGACAAAAGGCCGGGGAGCTGTTTTTT. Protein sequence: CASSYRQKAGELFF.

The chain combines TRBV10-1 with TRBJ2-3; 8 bases fit TRBD1. V lost 5 bases and J lost 1; bases outside the gene matches: 5. This CDR3 is built from 15 residues. The germline CDR1 and CDR2 sequences are WNHNN and SYGVQD (reference sequence). The CDR3 loop is CASSKQGAGTDTQYF. The CDR3 bases are TGCGCCAGCAGTAAGCAGGGGGCGGGCACAGATACGCAGTATTTT.

This chain uses TRBV10-2 with TRBJ2-1, with 11 bases fitting TRBD2. The germline V gene has CDR1 WSHSY and CDR2 SAAADI. This CDR3 has 14 amino acids. V shed 6 bases, J shed 6 bases, and the junction held 4 bases outside the gene matches. CDR3: CASRSSGGSNEQFF. In nucleotides, the CDR3 is TGCGCCAGCAGATCTAGCGGGGGGTCCAATGAGCAGTTCTTC.

V and J are TRBV18 and TRBJ2-3; no clear D. There are 13 residues in the CDR3. The V end lost 2 bases, the J end lost 4 bases, and 7 bases lay between the germline ends. Looked up from germline, CDR1 is KGHSH and CDR2 is LQKENI. CDR3 sequence (DNA): TGTGCCAGCTCACCAGGGATCGCAGATACGCAGTATTTT. Translated, it gives CASSPGIADTQYF.

The rearrangement links TRBV5-6 to TRBJ1-1; possible D gene TRBD1, 6 bases. Trimming took off 4 bases at V and 2 bases at J, with 9 bases between the two ends. The CDR3 consists of 13 residues. CDR1 is SGHDT and CDR2 is YYEEEE in the germline V gene. CDR3 nucleotide sequence: TGTGCCAGCAGCACAGGGTTAAACACTGAAGCTTTCTTT. Its translation: CASSTGLNTEAFF. Looking up the rest from reference TRBV5-6 and TRBJ1-1 gives the full variable domain: DAGVTQSPTHLIKTRGQQVTLRCSPKSGHDTVSWYQQALGQGPQFIFQYYEEEERQRGNFPDRFSGHQFPNYSSELNVNALLLGDSALYLCASSTGLNTEAFFGQGTRLTVV.

This chain uses TRBV9 with TRBJ2-6; no reliable D call. The CDR3 length is 19 residues. The germline V gene encodes CDR1 SGDLS and CDR2 YYNGEE. Trimming took 0 bases from V and 1 from J, leaving 17 bases between them. CDR3 sequence (DNA): TGTGCCAGCAGCGTAGGGGCTTCGGCGGTCTCGTCTGGGGCCAACGTCCTGACTTTC. Protein sequence: CASSVGASAVSSGANVLTF.

The chain is built from TRBV9 and TRBJ2-5, with a possible D match to TRBD1 (5 bases). The CDR3 extends over 13 amino acids. V was trimmed by 1 base and J by 2 bases, leaving 6 bases between them. Germline values: CDR1 SGDLS, CDR2 YYNGEE. The CDR3 region is CASSVQGQETQYF. The CDR3 region has the DNA TGTGCCAGCAGCGTACAGGGTCAAGAGACCCAGTACTTC.

The V and J genes are TRBV23-1 and TRBJ2-2, with D possibly being TRBD1 (6 bases). TRBV23-1 is placed among ORFs of uncertain function. Trimming took off 2 bases at V and 3 bases at J, with 13 bases between the two ends. CDR3 size: 16 residues. CDR3 in DNA: TGCGCCAGCAGTCAAAGAACAGGGCGGGACACCGGGGAGCTGTTTTTT. Translation gives CASSQRTGRDTGELFF.

The genes are TRBV9 and TRBJ1-2, with D tentatively TRBD1 (5 bases). Germline V gene sequence: CDR1 SGDLS, CDR2 YYNGEE. V was trimmed by 4 bases and J by 6 bases, leaving 16 bases between them. The CDR3 extends over 14 amino acids. The CDR3 sequence: CASSPQGVVDGYTF. The CDR3 DNA is TGTGCCAGCAGCCCCCAGGGAGTGGTCGATGGCTACACCTTC. Full variable domain (missing parts from reference TRBV9 and TRBJ1-2): DSGVTQTPKHLITATGQRVTLRCSPRSGDLSVYWYQQSLDQGLQFLIQYYNGEERAKGNILERFSAQQFPDLHSELNLSSLELGDSALYFCASSPQGVVDGYTFGSGTRLTVV.

This chain joins TRBV7-8 and TRBJ1-6, with D unclear. Germline loops: CDR1 SGHVS, CDR2 FQNEAQ. Trimming cost V 3 bases and J 7 bases, with 10 bases left between them. This CDR3 is 14 amino acids long. The CDR3 sequence is CASSLDRSNSPLHF. The CDR3 bases are TGTGCCAGCAGCTTGGATCGGAGCAATTCACCCCTCCACTTT.

The chain uses TRBV7-8 and TRBJ2-5, with D possibly being TRBD2 (6 bases). Germline V gene sequence: CDR1 SGHVS, CDR2 FQNEAQ. This CDR3 is 14 amino acids long. V gave up 4 bases and J gave up 4 bases, with 13 bases separating them. The CDR3 DNA follows: TGTGCCAGCAGCTCTCCAGGCGGGGTAGAGACCCAGTACTTC. It specifies CASSSPGGVETQYF.

The chain is built from TRBV27 and TRBJ1-5; D is perhaps TRBD1 (5 bases). Deletions cut 5 bases from V and 0 bases from J, with 11 bases between. The CDR3 has 15 residues. CDR1 is MNHEY, CDR2 SMNVEV, per germline (reference sequence). The CDR3 region is CASSPKGFSNQPQHF. CDR3 nucleotides: TGTGCCAGCAGTCCCAAGGGGTTTAGCAATCAGCCCCAGCATTTT.

The table lists this clone with a count of one. The CDR3: CASSPPGQEYRYTF. The DNA for the CDR3 is TGCGCCAGCAGCCCACCGGGACAGGAATATCGCTACACCTTC. The V and J genes are TRBV5-1 and TRBJ1-2, with 8 positions matching TRBD1. This CDR3 has 14 residues. From germline, CDR1 is SGHRS and CDR2 YFSETQ. After removal of 4 bases from V and 9 bases from J, the junction contained 11 bases not matched to a gene. The variable domain in full, completed from reference TRBV5-1 and TRBJ1-2, reads KAGVTQTPRYLIKTRGQQVTLSCSPISGHRSVSWYQQTPGQGLQFLFEYFSETQRNKGNFPGRFSGRQFSNSRSEMNVSTLELGDSALYLCASSPPGQEYRYTFGSGTRLTVV.